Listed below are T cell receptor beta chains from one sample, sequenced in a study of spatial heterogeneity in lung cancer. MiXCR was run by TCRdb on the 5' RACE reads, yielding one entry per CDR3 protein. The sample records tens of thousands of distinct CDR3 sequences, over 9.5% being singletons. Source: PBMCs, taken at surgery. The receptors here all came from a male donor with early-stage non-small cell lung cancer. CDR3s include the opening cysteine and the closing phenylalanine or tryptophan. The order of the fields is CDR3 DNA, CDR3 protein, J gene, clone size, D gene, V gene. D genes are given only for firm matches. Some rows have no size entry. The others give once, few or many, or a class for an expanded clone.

TGTGCCAGCAGTGAAAAGGGTGCACGGTCCTACGAGCAGTACTTC | CASSEKGARSYEQYF | TRBJ2-7 | few | . | TRBV6-1
TGCGCCAGCAGTCATACAGGGGGAGAGCCGAGCAATGAGCAGTTCTTC | CASSHTGGEPSNEQFF | TRBJ2-1 | . | TRBD1 | TRBV23-1
TGTGCCAGCAGTTACTCAAGAGGGGGGGAAAACAATGAGCAGTTCTTC | CASSYSRGGENNEQFF | TRBJ2-1 | many | . | TRBV6-6
TGTGCCAGCAGCTTAGATCTTCGGGGAGCCAAAAACATTCAGTACTTC | CASSLDLRGAKNIQYF | TRBJ2-4 | few | . | TRBV11-2
TGTGCCACCCAGGGACAGGGCGATTCACCCCTCCACTTT | CATQGQGDSPLHF | TRBJ1-6 | few | TRBD1 | TRBV24-1
TGTGCCAGCAGCTTGGGCGAGGGCACTGAAGCTTTCTTT | CASSLGEGTEAFF | TRBJ1-1 | many | . | TRBV7-9
TGTGCCAGCAGCCAACCCATGCTGGGGGACAATGAGCAGTTCTTC | CASSQPMLGDNEQFF | TRBJ2-1 | many | . | TRBV4-2
TGCGCCAGCAGCCAAGGAGCGGGACATTACAATGAGCAGTTCTTC | CASSQGAGHYNEQFF | TRBJ2-1 | . | . | TRBV4-3
TGTGCCAGCAGTCGACTTAGCGGGAGTTCCCCCTACGAGCAGTACTTC | CASSRLSGSSPYEQYF | TRBJ2-7 | . | TRBD2 | TRBV6-5
TGTGCCAGCAGTTTCTTACGGTCAAGTGAGCCCCAGCATTTT | CASSFLRSSEPQHF | TRBJ1-5 | . | . | TRBV12-3/TRBV12-4
TGTGCCAGCAGCCCCGAGTGGATAAGCACAGATACGCAGTATTTT | CASSPEWISTDTQYF | TRBJ2-3 | few | . | TRBV7-2
TGTGCCAGCAGACTCGGACTAGCGGCCTACACAGATACGCAGTATTTT | CASRLGLAAYTDTQYF | TRBJ2-3 | many | TRBD2 | TRBV2
TGTGCCAGCAGCTTGAGCGGGAGAGGCAATGAGCAGTTCTTC | CASSLSGRGNEQFF | TRBJ2-1 | few | TRBD2 | TRBV7-9
TGCAGTACCCAGTCTGGGGGGACGGTCACTGAAGCTTTCTTT | CSTQSGGTVTEAFF | TRBJ1-1 | . | . | TRBV20-1
TGTGCCAGCAGTAAAACAGGGATCTACAATGAGCAGTTCTTC | CASSKTGIYNEQFF | TRBJ2-1 | few | . | TRBV28
TGTGCCACCAGTCGGACAGGGGGGGTCAATGAGCAGTTCTTC | CATSRTGGVNEQFF | TRBJ2-1 | . | TRBD1 | TRBV15
TGCGCCAGCAGCTTGGAATCTCTAAATCAGCCCCAGCATTTT | CASSLESLNQPQHF | TRBJ1-5 | few | . | TRBV5-1
TGTGCCAGCAGTAGCGGGACGGTGAACACCGGGGAGCTGTTTTTT | CASSSGTVNTGELFF | TRBJ2-2 | many | TRBD2 | TRBV6-6
TGCGCCAGCAGCTTGGCTTCCGGGACTAAAGAGACCCAGTACTTC | CASSLASGTKETQYF | TRBJ2-5 | many | TRBD2 | TRBV5-1
TGCGCCAGCAGCTCCGGGACTAGCGGGGCCACAGATACGCAGTATTTT | CASSSGTSGATDTQYF | TRBJ2-3 | few | TRBD2 | TRBV5-1
TGTGCCTGGAACAGGGGGAACATTCAGTACTTC | CAWNRGNIQYF | TRBJ2-4 | . | TRBD1 | TRBV30
TGCGCCAGCAGCTTGGAGGGGACAGGACCGCCAGATACGCAGTATTTT | CASSLEGTGPPDTQYF | TRBJ2-3 | . | TRBD1 | TRBV5-1
TGCAGTGCTTATAGCGGGGGAAACACAGATACGCAGTATTTT | CSAYSGGNTDTQYF | TRBJ2-3 | many | TRBD2 | TRBV20-1
TGCGCCGTCATGAAGGGGGCAGGGCGTACAGGGGCCAACGTCCTGACTTTC | CAVMKGAGRTGANVLTF | TRBJ2-6 | . | TRBD1 | TRBV10-2
TGTGCCAGCAGCTTAGAGGAGGGGTTCAAGGTCCCGCAGTATTTT | CASSLEEGFKVPQYF | TRBJ2-3 | many | . | TRBV7-6
TGTGCCAGCAGCGCCTCCCTGGACAGGGACCGGGAGACCCAGTACTTC | CASSASLDRDRETQYF | TRBJ2-5 | many | TRBD1 | TRBV7-9
TGTGCCAGCAGCTGGGACCTGGGAGGCGGGCAGTACTTC | CASSWDLGGGQYF | TRBJ2-7 | few | . | TRBV11-2
TGTGCCAGCAGCCAAGCCGACGGGGCATTAATGAACACTGAAGCTTTCTTT | CASSQADGALMNTEAFF | TRBJ1-1 | . | . | TRBV14
TGTGCCAGCAGCTTAAGGGGGCTAGGGGAAAATGAGCAGTTCTTC | CASSLRGLGENEQFF | TRBJ2-1 | few | TRBD1 | TRBV7-2
TGCAGCGTTGCCTGGGACACGTCCTACGAGCAGTACTTC | CSVAWDTSYEQYF | TRBJ2-7 | few | . | TRBV29-1
TGCAGTGCTAGTCTAGCGGGGGGGCGCACAGATACGCAGTATTTT | CSASLAGGRTDTQYF | TRBJ2-3 | few | TRBD2 | TRBV20-1
TGTGCCAGCAGGTACACCCTTAATCAGCCCCAGCATTTT | CASRYTLNQPQHF | TRBJ1-5 | . | . | TRBV6-5